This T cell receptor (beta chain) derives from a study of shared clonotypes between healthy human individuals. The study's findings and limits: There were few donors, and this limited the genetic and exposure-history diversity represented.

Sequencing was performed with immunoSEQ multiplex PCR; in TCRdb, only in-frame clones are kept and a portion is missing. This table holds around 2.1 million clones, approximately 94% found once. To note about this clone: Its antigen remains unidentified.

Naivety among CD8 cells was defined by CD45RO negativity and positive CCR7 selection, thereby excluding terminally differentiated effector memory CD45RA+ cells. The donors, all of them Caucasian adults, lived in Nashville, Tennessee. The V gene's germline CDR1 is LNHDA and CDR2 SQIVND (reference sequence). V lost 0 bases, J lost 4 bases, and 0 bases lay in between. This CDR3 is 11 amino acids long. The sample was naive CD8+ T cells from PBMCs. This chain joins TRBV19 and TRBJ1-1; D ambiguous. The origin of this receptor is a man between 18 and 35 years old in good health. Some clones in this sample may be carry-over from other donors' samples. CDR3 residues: CASSIDTEAFF. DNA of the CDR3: TGTGCCAGTAGTATAGACACTGAAGCTTTCTTT. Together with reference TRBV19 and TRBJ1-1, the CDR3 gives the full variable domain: DGGITQSPKYLFRKEGQNVTLSCEQNLNHDAMYWYRQDPGQGLRLIYYSQIVNDFQKGDIAEGYSVSREKKESFPLTVTSAQKNPTAFYLCASSIDTEAFFGQGTRLTVV.